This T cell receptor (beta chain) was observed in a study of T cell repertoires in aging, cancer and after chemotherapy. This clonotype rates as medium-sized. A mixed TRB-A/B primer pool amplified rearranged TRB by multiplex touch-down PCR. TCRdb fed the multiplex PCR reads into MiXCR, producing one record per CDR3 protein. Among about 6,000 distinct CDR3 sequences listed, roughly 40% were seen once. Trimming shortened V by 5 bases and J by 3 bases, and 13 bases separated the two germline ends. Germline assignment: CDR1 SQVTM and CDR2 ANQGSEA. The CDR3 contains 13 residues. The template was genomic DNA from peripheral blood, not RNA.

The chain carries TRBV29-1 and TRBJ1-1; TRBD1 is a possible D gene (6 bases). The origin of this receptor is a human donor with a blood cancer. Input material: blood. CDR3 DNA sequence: TGCAGCGTTACAGGGATCGGCGACACTGAAGCTTTCTTT. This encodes CSVTGIGDTEAFF.